This TCR beta chain was sequenced for a study of T-cell reconstitution after alpha-beta-depleted transplantation in children. During its preparation, the TCRbeta library received unique molecular identifiers. TCRdb reprocessed the PCR reads via MiXCR and lists one record per CDR3 protein. The sample contains about 610,000 distinct CDR3 sequences, roughly 10% of which appear only once. Germline V lookup: CDR1 MDHEN, CDR2 SYDVKM. With V trimmed by 3 bases and J by 4 bases, 5 bases remained unmatched. The CDR3 runs 15 residues. At least ten counts were recorded for this clonotype. This receptor was taken from a human donor who donated a stem cell graft to a child with acute myeloid leukemia. The rearrangement links TRBV28 to TRBJ2-2, with 7 positions matching TRBD1. Sample: PBMCs from the stem cell graft donor, taken from the stem cell graft. This chain's CDR3 is CASSFTGASTGELFF. CDR3 nucleotide sequence: TGTGCCAGCAGTTTCACAGGGGCAAGCACCGGGGAGCTGTTTTTT.